This T cell receptor (beta chain) originates from a study of cytomegalovirus exposure and HLA in healthy donors. This clone appeared a few times. PCR involved 60 Vbeta and 13 Jbeta primers. The protocol was immunoSEQ multiplex PCR, while the TCRdb copy is restricted to in-frame clones and leaves out a portion. This table has 190,000 or so clones, around 83% appearing once. Material for sequencing was PBMCs. The TCR was taken from a man aged 45-60 years in good health and CMV-seronegative.

The CDR3: CASSPCTQYF. In DNA, the CDR3 is TGTGCCAGCAGTCCGTGTACGCAGTATTTT. V is TRBV27 and J is TRBJ2-3; D not resolved. From germline, CDR1 is MNHEY and CDR2 SMNVEV (reference sequence). Trimming shortened V by 5 bases and J by 8 bases, and 5 bases separated the two germline ends. The CDR3 spans 10 residues.